One and the same sample provided the 10 T cell receptor beta chains below, sequenced in a study of blood T cell repertoires in COVID-19. TCRdb keeps only in-frame clones here, not all; method: immunoSEQ multiplex PCR. The sample includes 360,000 or so clones, around 83% of them seen just once. The sample comprised PBMCs or T cells enriched from blood (not recorded which). These receptors were collected from a woman aged 45-65 years who had recovered from COVID-19.

The CDR3 coding sequence is TGCGCCAGCAGCCCCGGGGGGACGGTGAACACTGAAGCTTTCTTT. This codes for CASSPGGTVNTEAFF. The chain has TRBV4-3 and TRBJ1-1; maybe TRBD1 (5 bases). There are 15 residues in the CDR3. V was clipped by 4 bases and J by 0 bases, with 12 bases between them. Germline lookup yields CDR1 LGHNA and CDR2 YSLEER.

The V gene is TRBV6-5, the J gene TRBJ1-1; D possibly corresponds to TRBD1 (6 bases). The CDR3 sequence is 15 residues long. Trimming took off 5 bases at V and 0 bases at J, with 13 bases between the two ends. The germline CDR1 and CDR2 sequences are MNHEY and SVGAGI. CDR3 coding DNA: TGTGCCAGCAGTCACATACAGGGTATGAACACTGAAGCTTTCTTT. It is translated as CASSHIQGMNTEAFF.

The chain links TRBV14 to TRBJ2-1, with TRBD2 identical over 7 bases. From germline, CDR1 is SGHDN and CDR2 FVKESK. The CDR3 sequence is 19 residues long. The V segment lost 0 bases and the J segment 0 bases; nucleotides outside the gene matches: 11. The CDR3 here is CASSQDTERGRGSYNEQFF. The CDR3 region has the DNA TGTGCCAGCAGCCAAGATACGGAGCGGGGTAGGGGCTCCTACAATGAGCAGTTCTTC.

This clone was recorded only once. J is TRBJ1-4 and V is TRBV7-8; D might be TRBD1 (5 bases). Trimming removed 3 bases at V and 8 bases at J, with 13 bases between. CDR1 is SGHVS, CDR2 FQNEAQ, per germline. This CDR3 region has 14 residues. CDR3 sequence (DNA): TGTGCCAGCAGCTTTTCTACGCGGGGCGAAAAACTGTTTTTT. Its translation is CASSFSTRGEKLFF.

The J gene is TRBJ1-2, the V gene TRBV27, with TRBD1 as a possible D gene (5 bases). In germline, CDR1 is MNHEY, CDR2 SMNVEV (reference sequence). The ends were cut back, 5 bases at V and 3 bases at J, with 13 bases in the middle. The CDR3 has 14 amino acids. The CDR3: CASSATFRDYGYTF. The CDR3 DNA reads TGTGCCAGCAGTGCGACCTTCAGGGACTATGGCTACACCTTC.

The J gene is TRBJ1-1, the V gene TRBV5-1, with D tentatively TRBD1 (6 bases). The V and J ends lost 1 base and 11 bases respectively, with 12 bases between them. The CDR3 length is 12 residues. Germline V gene sequence: CDR1 SGHRS, CDR2 YFSETQ. CDR3 coding DNA: TGCGCCAGCAGCTTGCAGGGGCTGGGGGCTTTCTTT. It translates to CASSLQGLGAFF.

The chain joins TRBV12-3 or TRBV12-4 to TRBJ1-2; 9 bases agree with TRBD1. The V gene end was trimmed by 6 bases and the J gene end by 3 bases; junction bases not matched to a gene: 2. CDR3 size: 13 residues. The CDR3 sequence is CASRWTGDYGYTF. CDR3 coding DNA: TGTGCCAGCAGGTGGACAGGGGACTATGGCTACACCTTC.

This clone was counted only a few times. This chain connects TRBV27 to TRBJ1-2, with TRBD1 matching over 9 bases. Germline loops: CDR1 MNHEY, CDR2 SMNVEV (reference sequence). The V segment lost 1 base and the J segment 6 bases; nucleotides outside the gene matches: 9. The CDR3 runs to 16 residues. CDR3 loop: CASSLLSGQGANGYTF. The CDR3 DNA is TGTGCCAGCAGTTTATTATCGGGACAGGGCGCGAATGGCTACACCTTC.

This clone was seen once. This chain links TRBV19 with TRBJ2-7, with 7 bases aligning to TRBD1. With 3 bases clipped from V and 3 bases from J, the junction kept 11 bases outside the gene matches. Per the germline V gene, CDR1 is LNHDA and CDR2 is SQIVND (reference sequence). CDR3 length: 16 residues. CDR3 sequence (DNA): TGTGCCAGTAGTATGGGGTACGGGACAGCTGACTACGAGCAGTACTTC. The encoded protein is CASSMGYGTADYEQYF.

This chain joins TRBV7-2 and TRBJ2-7, with 9 positions matching TRBD1. Germline V CDR1 and CDR2: SGHTA, FQGNSA. The CDR3 has 16 residues. V dropped 5 bases and J dropped 3; count of bases not matched to a gene: 11. DNA of the CDR3: TGTGCCAGCAGCCCGGGTGATTGGACAGGGGACTACGAGCAGTACTTC. As protein: CASSPGDWTGDYEQYF.